The 14 T cell receptor beta chains below all came from one sample that was sequenced in a study of shared clonotypes between healthy human individuals. The table came from immunoSEQ multiplex PCR; TCRdb's copy has only in-frame clones and leaves some out. The sample includes about 1 million clones, about 77% of them seen just once. Sequenced: memory CD4+ T cells sorted from blood. Noted subset: CD45RA-negative fraction. The receptors originated from a man between 18 and 29 years old in good health.

The chain joins TRBV6-5 to TRBJ1-1; D not certain. CDR1 and CDR2 from the germline V gene are MNHEY and SVGAGI. The CDR3 sequence is 11 residues long. V was cut by 10 bases and J by 11 bases, with 17 bases left in between. CDR3 loop: CATAHAVGAFF. The DNA of the CDR3 is TGTGCCACCGCTCACGCAGTCGGGGCTTTCTTT.

In its sample, this clone was seen once. This rearrangement joins TRBV10-3 to TRBJ2-3, with TRBD1 matching over 9 bases. Trimming removed 4 bases from V and 6 bases from J; junction bases left unmatched: 5. Germline CDR1 is ENHRY and CDR2 is SYGVKD. This CDR3 is 14 amino acids long. This chain's CDR3 is CAISGGTGWDTQYF. The CDR3 DNA reads TGTGCCATCAGTGGAGGGACAGGGTGGGATACGCAGTATTTT.

On this clone itself: The sample has other DNA sequences that encode this CDR3 too. The V call is TRBV5-1, the J call TRBJ1-2; D gene uncertain. Germline lookup yields CDR1 SGHRS and CDR2 YFSETQ. The V end was cut by 4 bases, the J end by 2 bases, with 9 bases between. The CDR3 is 13 amino acids. CDR3 nucleotides: TGCGCCAGCAGCCCTGAGGTGAACTATGGCTACACCTTC. Translating it yields CASSPEVNYGYTF.

Worth noting for this clone: This sample also contains other DNA sequences that code for the same CDR3. The V and J genes are TRBV7-2 and TRBJ1-4, with a possible D match to TRBD1 (6 bases). Between the trimmed V and J ends, which lost 4 bases and 4 bases, there was a span of 13 bases. Germline V gene data show CDR1 as SGHTA and CDR2 as FQGNSA. The CDR3 is 15 amino acids. CDR3 sequence reads: CASSSQTGVNEKLFF. Written as DNA, the CDR3 is TGTGCCAGCAGCTCGCAGACAGGAGTTAATGAAAAACTGTTTTTT.

The genes are TRBV6-1 and TRBJ1-5; D is unclear. This CDR3 comprises 14 residues. Germline V gives CDR1 MNHNS, CDR2 SASEGT. V dropped 4 bases and J dropped 4 bases, with 11 bases sitting between them. In DNA, the CDR3 is TGTGCCAGCAGTGGCGGACGGAAAAATCAGCCCCAGCATTTT. Translating it yields CASSGGRKNQPQHF.

In this sample, this clone turned up many times. The chain links TRBV18 to TRBJ2-1, with D tentatively TRBD2 (6 bases). The CDR3 runs to 14 residues. V was clipped by 1 base and J by 8 bases, with 12 bases between them. Germline assignment: CDR1 KGHSH and CDR2 LQKENI. The CDR3 nucleotides read TGTGCCAGCTCACCACGGAGGGGTAGCGATGAGCAGTTCTTC. This gives the protein CASSPRRGSDEQFF.

This rearrangement joins TRBV5-5 to TRBJ2-1; the D gene is possibly TRBD2 (5 bases). With 4 bases removed from V and 5 bases from J, the gap between germline ends came to 16 bases. The CDR3 covers 15 residues. CDR1 is SGHKS, CDR2 YYEKEE, per germline (reference sequence). CDR3 region: CASSPLGGYNNEQFF. For the CDR3, the DNA is TGTGCCAGCAGCCCTTTGGGCGGGTATAACAATGAGCAGTTCTTC. Full variable domain (outside the CDR3, taken from reference TRBV5-5 and TRBJ2-1): DAGVTQSPTHLIKTRGQQVTLRCSPISGHKSVSWYQQVLGQGPQFIFQYYEKEERGRGNFPDRFSARQFPNYSSELNVNALLLGDSALYLCASSPLGGYNNEQFFGPGTRLTVL.

The chain uses TRBV7-2 and TRBJ2-7; D might be TRBD2 (7 bases). Trimming shortened V by 1 base and J by 3 bases, and 22 bases separated the two germline ends. CDR3 length equals 18 residues. Germline values: CDR1 SGHTA, CDR2 FQGNSA. CDR3 DNA sequence: TGTGCCAGCAGCTTAGGGGGCGGCGGGGGCTGGCGGGACTACGAGCAGTACTTC. It encodes CASSLGGGGGWRDYEQYF. The whole variable domain, filled in from reference TRBV7-2 and TRBJ2-7, reads GAGVSQSPSNKVTEKGKDVELRCDPISGHTALYWYRQSLGQGLEFLIYFQGNSAPDKSGLPSDRFSAERTGGSVSTLTIQRTQQEDSAVYLCASSLGGGGGWRDYEQYFGPGTRLTVT.

This chain joins TRBV28 and TRBJ2-7, with D possibly matching TRBD2 (6 bases). Trimming removed 6 bases at V and 0 bases at J, with 15 bases between. This CDR3 is 15 amino acids long. CDR1 is MDHEN and CDR2 is SYDVKM in the germline V gene. The chain's CDR3 is CASSPGLSVSYEQYF. CDR3 nucleotide sequence: TGTGCCAGCAGCCCGGGACTGTCGGTCTCCTACGAGCAGTACTTC.

This clone has at least ten counts. The chain combines TRBV6-6 with TRBJ1-2; D is possibly TRBD1 (5 bases). This CDR3 contains 15 residues. The V end was cut by 2 bases, the J end by 1 base, with 11 bases between. The germline V gene encodes CDR1 MNHNY and CDR2 SVGAGI (reference sequence). DNA of the CDR3: TGTGCCAGCAGTTACGGGGGGGATTATAACTATGGCTACACCTTC. As protein: CASSYGGDYNYGYTF.

The chain has TRBV5-1 and TRBJ2-7, with TRBD1 matching over 11 bases. Germline V gene sequence: CDR1 SGHRS, CDR2 YFSETQ. CDR3 length equals 14 residues. V shed 7 bases and J 5 bases; nucleotides not matched to a gene: 8. This CDR3 is CASGLGQGVDEQYF. The CDR3 DNA reads TGCGCCAGCGGATTGGGACAGGGGGTGGACGAGCAGTACTTC.

The CDR3 nucleotides read TGTGCCAGCAGTCGACTAGCGGGAGGGCCTAGCGAGCAGTACTTC. It codes for CASSRLAGGPSEQYF. This sequence joins TRBV6-5 and TRBJ2-7; TRBD2 matches 14 bases. CDR1 and CDR2 from the germline V gene are MNHEY and SVGAGI. The CDR3 has 15 residues. V gave up 5 bases and J gave up 6 bases; unmatched junction bases: 6.

V gene TRBV25-1 combines with J gene TRBJ2-1; D is undetermined. Germline CDR1 MGHDK, CDR2 SYGVNS. This CDR3 has 11 residues. Trimming cost V 6 bases and J 5 bases, with 5 bases left between them. The CDR3 here is CASRSHNEQFF. The CDR3, as DNA: TGTGCCAGCAGGAGTCACAATGAGCAGTTCTTC.

This clone occurred many times. This rearrangement joins TRBV11-2 to TRBJ2-1; D remains unclear. This CDR3 has 12 amino acids. In germline, CDR1 is SGHAT, CDR2 FQNNGV. Trimming cost V 1 base and J 9 bases, with 7 bases left between them. The CDR3 loop reads CASSLGTSEQFF. CDR3 DNA: TGTGCCAGCAGCTTAGGGACCAGTGAGCAGTTCTTC.